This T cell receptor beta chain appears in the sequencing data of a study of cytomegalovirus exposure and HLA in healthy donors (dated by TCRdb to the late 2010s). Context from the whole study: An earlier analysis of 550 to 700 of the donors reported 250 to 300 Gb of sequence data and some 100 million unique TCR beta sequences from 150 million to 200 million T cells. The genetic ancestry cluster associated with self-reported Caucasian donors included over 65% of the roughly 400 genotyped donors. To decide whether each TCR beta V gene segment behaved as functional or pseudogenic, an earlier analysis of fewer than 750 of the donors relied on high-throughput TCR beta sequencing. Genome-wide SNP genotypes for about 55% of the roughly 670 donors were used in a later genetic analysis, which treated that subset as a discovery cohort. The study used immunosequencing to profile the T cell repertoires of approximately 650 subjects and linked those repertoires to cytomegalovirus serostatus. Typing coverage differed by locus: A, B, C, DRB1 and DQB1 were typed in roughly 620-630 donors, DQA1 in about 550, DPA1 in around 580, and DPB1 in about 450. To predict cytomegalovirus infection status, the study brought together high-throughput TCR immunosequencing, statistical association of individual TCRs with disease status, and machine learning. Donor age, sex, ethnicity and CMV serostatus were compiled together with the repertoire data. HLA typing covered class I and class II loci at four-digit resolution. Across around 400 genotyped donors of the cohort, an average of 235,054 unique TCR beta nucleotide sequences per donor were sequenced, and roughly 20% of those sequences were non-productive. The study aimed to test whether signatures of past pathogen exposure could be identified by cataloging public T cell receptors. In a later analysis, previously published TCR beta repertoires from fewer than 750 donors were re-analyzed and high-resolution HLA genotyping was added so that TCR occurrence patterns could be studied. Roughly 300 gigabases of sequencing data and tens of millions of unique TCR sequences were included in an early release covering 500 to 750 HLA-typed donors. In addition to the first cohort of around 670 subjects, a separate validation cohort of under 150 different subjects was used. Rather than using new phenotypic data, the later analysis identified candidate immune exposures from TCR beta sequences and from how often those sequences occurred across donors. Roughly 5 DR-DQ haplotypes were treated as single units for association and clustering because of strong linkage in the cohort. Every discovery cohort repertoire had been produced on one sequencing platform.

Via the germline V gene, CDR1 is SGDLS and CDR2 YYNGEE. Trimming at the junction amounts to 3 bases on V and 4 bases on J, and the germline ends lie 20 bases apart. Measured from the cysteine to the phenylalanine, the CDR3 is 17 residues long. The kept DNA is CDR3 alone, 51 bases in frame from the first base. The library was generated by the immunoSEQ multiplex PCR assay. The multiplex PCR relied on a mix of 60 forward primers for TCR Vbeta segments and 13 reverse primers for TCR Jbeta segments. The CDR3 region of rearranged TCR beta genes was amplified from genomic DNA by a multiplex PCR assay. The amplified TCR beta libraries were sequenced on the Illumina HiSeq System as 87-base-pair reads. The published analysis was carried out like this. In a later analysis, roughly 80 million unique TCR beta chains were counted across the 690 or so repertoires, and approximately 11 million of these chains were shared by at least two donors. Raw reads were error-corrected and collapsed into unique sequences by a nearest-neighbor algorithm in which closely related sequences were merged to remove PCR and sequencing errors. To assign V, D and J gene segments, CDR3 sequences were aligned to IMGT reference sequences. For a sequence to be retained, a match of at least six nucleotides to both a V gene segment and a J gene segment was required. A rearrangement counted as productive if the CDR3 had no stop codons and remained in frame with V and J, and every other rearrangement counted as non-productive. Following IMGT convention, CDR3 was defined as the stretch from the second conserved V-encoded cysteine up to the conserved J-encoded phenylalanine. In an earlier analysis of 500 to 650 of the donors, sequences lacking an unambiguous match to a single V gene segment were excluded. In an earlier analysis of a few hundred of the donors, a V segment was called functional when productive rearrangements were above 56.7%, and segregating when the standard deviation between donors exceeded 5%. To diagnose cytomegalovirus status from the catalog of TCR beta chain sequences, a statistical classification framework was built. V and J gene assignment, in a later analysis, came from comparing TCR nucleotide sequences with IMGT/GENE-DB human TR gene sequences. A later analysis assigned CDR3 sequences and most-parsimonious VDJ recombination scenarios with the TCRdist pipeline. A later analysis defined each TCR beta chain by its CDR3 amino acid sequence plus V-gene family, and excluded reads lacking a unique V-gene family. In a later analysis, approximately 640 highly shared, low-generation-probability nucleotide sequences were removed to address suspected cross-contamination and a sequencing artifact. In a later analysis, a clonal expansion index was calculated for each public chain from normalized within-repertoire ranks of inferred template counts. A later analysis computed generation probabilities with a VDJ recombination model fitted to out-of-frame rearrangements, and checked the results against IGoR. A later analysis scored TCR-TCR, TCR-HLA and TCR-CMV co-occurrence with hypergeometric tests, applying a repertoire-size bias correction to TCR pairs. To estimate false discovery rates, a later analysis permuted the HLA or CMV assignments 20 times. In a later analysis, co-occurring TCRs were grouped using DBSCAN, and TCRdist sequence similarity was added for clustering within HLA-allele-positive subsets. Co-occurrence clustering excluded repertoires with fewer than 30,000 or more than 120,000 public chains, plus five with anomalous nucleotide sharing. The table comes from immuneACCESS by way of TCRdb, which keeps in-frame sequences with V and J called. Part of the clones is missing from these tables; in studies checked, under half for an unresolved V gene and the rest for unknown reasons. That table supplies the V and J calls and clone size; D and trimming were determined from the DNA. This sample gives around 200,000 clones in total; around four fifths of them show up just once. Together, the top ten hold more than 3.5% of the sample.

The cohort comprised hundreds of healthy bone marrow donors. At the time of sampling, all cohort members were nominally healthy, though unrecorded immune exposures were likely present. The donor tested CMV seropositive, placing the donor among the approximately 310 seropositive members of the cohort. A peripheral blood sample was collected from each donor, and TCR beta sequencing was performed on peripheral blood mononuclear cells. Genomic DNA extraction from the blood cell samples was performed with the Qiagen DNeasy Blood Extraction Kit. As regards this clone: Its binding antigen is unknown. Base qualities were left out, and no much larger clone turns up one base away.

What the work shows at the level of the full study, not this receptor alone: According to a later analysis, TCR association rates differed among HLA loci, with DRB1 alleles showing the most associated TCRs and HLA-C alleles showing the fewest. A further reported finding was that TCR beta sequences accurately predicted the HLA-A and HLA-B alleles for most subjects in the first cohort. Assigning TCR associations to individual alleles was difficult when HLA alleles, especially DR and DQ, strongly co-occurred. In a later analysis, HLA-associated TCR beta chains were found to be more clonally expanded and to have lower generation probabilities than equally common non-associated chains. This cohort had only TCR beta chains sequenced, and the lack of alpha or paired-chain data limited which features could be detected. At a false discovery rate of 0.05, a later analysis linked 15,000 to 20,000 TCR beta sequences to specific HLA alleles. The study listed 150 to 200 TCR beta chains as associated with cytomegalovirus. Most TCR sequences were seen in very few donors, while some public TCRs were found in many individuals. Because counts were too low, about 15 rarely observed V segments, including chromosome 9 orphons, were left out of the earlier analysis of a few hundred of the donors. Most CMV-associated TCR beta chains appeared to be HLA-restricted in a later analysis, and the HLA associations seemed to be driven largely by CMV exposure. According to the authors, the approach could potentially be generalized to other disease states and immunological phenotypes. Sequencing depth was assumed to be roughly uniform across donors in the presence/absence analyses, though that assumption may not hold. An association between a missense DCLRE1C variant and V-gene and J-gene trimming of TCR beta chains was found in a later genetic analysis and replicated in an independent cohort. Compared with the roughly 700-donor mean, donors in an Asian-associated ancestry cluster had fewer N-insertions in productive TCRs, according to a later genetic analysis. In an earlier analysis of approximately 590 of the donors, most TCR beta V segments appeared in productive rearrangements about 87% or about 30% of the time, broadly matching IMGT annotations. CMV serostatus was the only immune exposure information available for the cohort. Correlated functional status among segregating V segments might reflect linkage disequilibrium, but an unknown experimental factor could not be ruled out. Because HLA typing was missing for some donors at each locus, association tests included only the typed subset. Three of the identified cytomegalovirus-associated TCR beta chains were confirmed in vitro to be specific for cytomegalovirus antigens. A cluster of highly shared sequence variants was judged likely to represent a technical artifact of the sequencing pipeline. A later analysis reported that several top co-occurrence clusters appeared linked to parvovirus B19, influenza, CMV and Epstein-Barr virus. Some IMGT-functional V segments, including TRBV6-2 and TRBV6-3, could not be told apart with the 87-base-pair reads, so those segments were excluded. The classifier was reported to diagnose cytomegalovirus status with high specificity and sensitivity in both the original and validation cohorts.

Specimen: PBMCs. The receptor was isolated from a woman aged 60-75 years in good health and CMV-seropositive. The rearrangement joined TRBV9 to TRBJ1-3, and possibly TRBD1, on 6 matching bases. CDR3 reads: CASSGTLTGLRGNTIYF. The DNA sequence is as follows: TGTGCCAGCAGCGGAACTCTTACAGGGTTGAGAGGAAACACCATATATTTT.